The 15 T cell receptor beta chains reported below all come from one sample, sequenced in a study of graft-versus-host responses after intestinal transplantation. Intraepithelial lymphocytes and lamina propria lymphocytes were released through processing of graft tissue. The data were produced by immunoSEQ multiplex PCR, yet TCRdb's version contains in-frame clones alone and is incomplete. The sample includes about 13,000 clones, about 74% of them seen just once. Source: ileum tissue, taken 16 days after intestinal transplant. These TCRs come from a human patient who received an intestinal transplant, so some T cells may come from the graft donor.

V usage is TRBV15 and J usage is TRBJ1-6; D remains unclear. The germline CDR1 and CDR2 sequences are LNHNV and YYDKDF (reference sequence). V was pared by 1 base and J by 5 bases, with 6 bases between. This CDR3 region has 14 residues. The CDR3 here is CATSRGGNNSPLHF. The CDR3 region has the DNA TGTGCCACCAGCAGAGGCGGGAATAATTCACCCCTCCACTTT.

The V and J genes are TRBV5-1 and TRBJ2-2; possible D gene TRBD2, 6 bases. Deletions cut 7 bases from V and 3 bases from J, with 10 bases between. Germline CDR1 SGHRS, CDR2 YFSETQ. The CDR3 has 13 residues. The CDR3 DNA reads TGCGCCAGCGGGAGGTTGTACACCGGGGAGCTGTTTTTT. This codes for CASGRLYTGELFF.

This clone showed up just a few times. The genes are TRBV6-5 and TRBJ1-2, with no clear D. Trimming removed 6 bases at V and 4 bases at J, with 9 bases between. Germline V lookup: CDR1 MNHEY, CDR2 SVGAGI. CDR3 length: 12 residues. In nucleotides, the CDR3 is TGTGCCAGCAGCAACCAAGCCTATGGCTACACCTTC. It yields the protein CASSNQAYGYTF.

This clone has just a few counts. J is TRBJ2-7 and V is TRBV25-1; TRBD1 matches at 7 bases. With 11 bases clipped from V and 0 bases from J, the junction kept 4 bases outside the gene matches. Germline CDR1 is MGHDK and CDR2 is SYGVNS. The CDR3 covers 12 residues. The CDR3 DNA reads as TGTGCCGTGGGACAGAGCTCCTACGAGCAGTACTTC. Translating it yields CAVGQSSYEQYF.

The V gene is TRBV11-3, the J gene TRBJ2-2, with 8 bases matching TRBD2. CDR1 is SGHNT and CDR2 is YENEEA in the germline V gene. V lost 5 bases to trimming and J lost 6 bases; unmatched junction nucleotides: 8. The CDR3 extends over 15 amino acids. The CDR3 DNA sequence: TGTGCCAGCAGCCCGGGACTAGTGGGCTCCGGGGAGCTGTTTTTT. Its protein product is CASSPGLVGSGELFF.

The J gene is TRBJ2-4, the V gene TRBV7-8; 7 nucleotides line up with TRBD1. This CDR3 spans 16 amino acids. The junction had 15 bases not matched to a gene; V was cut back by 5 bases and J by 8 bases. The germline gives CDR1 SGHVS, CDR2 FQNEAQ. The CDR3 here is CASSANGTVREHIQYF. The CDR3 DNA is TGTGCCAGCAGCGCAAACGGGACAGTAAGAGAACACATTCAGTACTTC.

The rearrangement uses TRBV28 and TRBJ2-7; 7 bases match TRBD1. The J segment lost 0 bases and the V segment lost 5 bases, leaving 10 bases of the junction unmatched. The CDR3 consists of 16 residues. Germline loops: CDR1 MDHEN, CDR2 SYDVKM. CDR3 sequence reads: CASSGRDSGFSYEQYF. The CDR3 DNA is TGTGCCAGCAGTGGAAGGGACAGTGGTTTCTCCTACGAGCAGTACTTC.

This clone appeared once. This sequence joins TRBV10-2 and TRBJ1-1; D unclear. The germline CDR1 and CDR2 sequences are WSHSY and SAAADI. Deletions cut 4 bases from V and 6 bases from J, with 12 bases between. The CDR3 is 13 amino acids. CDR3 in amino acids: CASSAPRGAEAFF. Here the CDR3 DNA reads TGCGCCAGCAGTGCCCCTAGAGGAGCTGAAGCTTTCTTT.

This rearrangement joins TRBV7-8 to TRBJ2-5; the D is unclear. CDR3 length equals 13 residues. Germline lookup yields CDR1 SGHVS and CDR2 FQNEAQ. V was clipped by 4 bases and J by 2 bases, with 8 bases between them. The CDR3 DNA is TGTGCCAGCAGCTCCCTCCCGCAAGAGACCCAGTACTTC. It translates to CASSSLPQETQYF.

The rearrangement joins TRBV4-1 to TRBJ2-5; no definite D call. Between the trimmed V and J ends, which lost 1 base and 2 bases, there was a span of 14 bases. Germline loops: CDR1 MGHRA, CDR2 YSYEKL. This CDR3 has 16 residues. The CDR3 protein is CASSQVPEQWQETQYF. In DNA, the CDR3 is TGCGCCAGCAGCCAAGTTCCCGAACAGTGGCAAGAGACCCAGTACTTC.

The rearrangement joins TRBV4-3 to TRBJ2-7; D unresolved. V was pared by 4 bases and J by 1 base, with 11 bases between. This CDR3 region has 14 residues. Germline-derived CDR1 and CDR2 are LGHNA and YSLEER. The CDR3 DNA reads TGCGCCAGCAGCCTGGCAGAACCTTCCTACGAGCAGTACTTC. Encoded protein: CASSLAEPSYEQYF.

The rearrangement links TRBV7-9 to TRBJ1-2; D remains unclear. Germline CDR1 reads SEHNR; CDR2 reads FQNEAQ (reference sequence). The V and J ends lost 2 bases and 3 bases respectively, with 7 bases between them. The CDR3 is made up of 13 amino acids. CDR3 amino acids: CASSLTADYGYTF. In DNA form, the CDR3 reads TGTGCCAGCAGCTTAACAGCGGACTATGGCTACACCTTC. The full variable domain, its missing parts supplied by reference TRBV7-9 and TRBJ1-2, is DTGVSQNPRHKITKRGQNVTFRCDPISEHNRLYWYRQTLGQGPEFLTYFQNEAQLEKSRLLSDRFSAERPKGSFSTLEIQRTEQGDSAMYLCASSLTADYGYTFGSGTRLTVV.

The chain has TRBV13 and TRBJ2-7; 10 bases fit TRBD1. The V and J ends lost 5 bases and 3 bases, in that order; junction bases with no gene match: 7. This CDR3 has 15 amino acids. Germline CDR1 is PRHDT and CDR2 is FYEKMQ (reference sequence). For the CDR3, the DNA is TGTGCCAGCAGCGCCTCCGGGACAGGGGTCTACGAGCAGTACTTC. It translates to CASSASGTGVYEQYF.

V usage is TRBV27 and J usage is TRBJ2-7, with 8 nucleotides matching TRBD1. CDR3 length: 15 amino acids. Unmatched junction bases numbered 11, after V lost 6 bases and J lost 4 bases. From germline, CDR1 is MNHEY and CDR2 SMNVEV (reference sequence). CDR3 DNA sequence: TGTGCCAGCAGGCTAGGGCAGGGGGCGTTGTACGAGCAGTACTTC. This translates into CASRLGQGALYEQYF.

Within the sample, this clone is medium-sized. The rearrangement joins TRBV7-2 to TRBJ2-1; 7 nucleotides agree with TRBD1. The CDR3 runs 15 residues. The V segment lost 4 bases and the J segment 12 bases; nucleotides outside the gene matches: 15. Germline assignment: CDR1 SGHTA and CDR2 FQGNSA. The CDR3 sequence: CASSSPGQLYGGQFF. The DNA of the CDR3 is TGTGCCAGCAGCTCTCCGGGACAGCTCTACGGAGGGCAGTTCTTC.